The rows below give T cell receptor beta chains drawn from one sample of a study of CD8 T cells in Susac syndrome. TCRdb reanalysed the immunoSEQ multiplex PCR reads using MiXCR and keeps one entry per CDR3 protein. The sample lists around 110,000 distinct CDR3 sequences, roughly 94% occurring once. Sequencing was carried out using CD8+ T cells from PBMCs. These receptors were collected from a human donor with Susac syndrome. Each CDR3 is given with its conserved first and last residue. A D gene is named only where the DNA matches it firmly. Size values are once, few and many counts, or a class for expanded clones, and some rows have none.

TRBJ1-6 once - TRBV6-5 CASSTGSNSPLHF TGTGCCAGCAGTACAGGGTCGAATTCACCCCTCCACTTT
TRBJ2-1 - TRBD2 TRBV6-6 CASSLGGRRYNEQFF TGTGCCAGCAGTTTGGGGGGGAGACGCTACAATGAGCAGTTCTTC
TRBJ2-7 once - TRBV7-9 CASSLGGKEQYF TGTGCCAGCAGCTTGGGGGGAAAGGAGCAGTACTTC
TRBJ2-7 - TRBD1 TRBV15 CATGDSYEQYF TGTGCCACTGGGGACAGCTACGAGCAGTACTTC
TRBJ2-5 - - TRBV30 CAWSARRQHQETQYF TGTGCCTGGAGTGCCCGGAGGCAGCACCAAGAGACCCAGTACTTC
TRBJ1-2 - TRBD1 TRBV7-9 CASSSTGGDYGYTF TGTGCCAGCAGCTCTACAGGGGGCGACTATGGCTACACCTTC
TRBJ2-7 once - TRBV7-2 CASSPEGGPNYEQYF TGTGCCAGCAGCCCCGAAGGTGGACCGAACTACGAGCAGTACTTC
TRBJ1-1 - - TRBV12-3/TRBV12-4 CASSLSAGTTEAFF TGTGCCAGCAGTTTATCAGCGGGGACGACTGAAGCTTTCTTT
TRBJ2-7 - - TRBV4-1 CASSEVEPYEQYF TGCGCCAGCAGCGAGGTCGAGCCTTACGAGCAGTACTTC
TRBJ2-1 - - TRBV13 CASTSGNEQFF TGTGCCAGCACTTCAGGAAATGAGCAGTTCTTC
TRBJ1-5 - TRBD1 TRBV9 CASSSGGQGGQPQHF TGTGCCAGCAGCTCCGGTGGACAGGGAGGTCAGCCCCAGCATTTT
TRBJ1-2 once - TRBV20-1 CSARDWTTKSYTF TGCAGTGCTAGAGACTGGACGACTAAGAGCTACACCTTC
TRBJ2-7 - - TRBV7-9 CASSTPTAAPSYEQYF TGTGCCAGCAGCACCCCGACTGCCGCCCCCTCCTACGAGCAGTACTTC
TRBJ1-5 - - TRBV12-5 CASGPTGQPQHF TGTGCTAGTGGTCCGACCGGGCAGCCCCAGCATTTT
TRBJ1-5 once TRBD1 TRBV15 CATGGQNNQPQHF TGTGCCACCGGGGGACAGAACAATCAGCCCCAGCATTTT
TRBJ2-1 once - TRBV11-2 CASSRVGGGASRFF -
TRBJ2-7 few - TRBV27 CASSLVGPYEQYF TGTGCCAGCAGTTTGGTCGGTCCCTACGAGCAGTACTTC
TRBJ2-1 - TRBD2 TRBV9 CASSVATSGGWEQFF TGTGCCAGCAGCGTAGCCACTAGCGGGGGATGGGAGCAGTTCTTC
TRBJ2-7 - TRBD2 TRBV20-1 CSAAPGTSIEQYF TGCAGTGCCGCCCCCGGGACTAGCATCGAGCAGTACTTC
TRBJ1-1 - - TRBV19 CASSTGTGNTEAFF TGTGCCAGTAGTACGGGGACGGGTAACACTGAAGCTTTCTTT
TRBJ1-4 once - TRBV29-1 CSVGKGEKLFF TGCAGCGTGGGTAAGGGAGAAAAACTGTTTTTT
TRBJ1-5 once - TRBV3-1 CASSPGAEGNQPQHF TGTGCCAGCAGCCCAGGGGCGGAGGGCAATCAGCCCCAGCATTTT
TRBJ2-3 - - TRBV5-6 CASSSPGLADTQYF TGTGCCAGCAGCTCACCAGGGTTAGCAGATACGCAGTATTTT
TRBJ1-4 - - TRBV9 CASSPVGGGDEKLFF TGTGCCAGCAGCCCCGTAGGGGGGGGCGATGAAAAACTGTTTTTT
TRBJ2-1 - TRBD2 TRBV9 CASSVAPSGSYNEQFF TGTGCCAGCAGCGTAGCTCCTAGCGGCTCCTACAATGAGCAGTTCTTC
TRBJ1-6 - - TRBV6-6 CASSYSVGDNSPLHF TGTGCCAGCAGTTACTCGGTAGGAGACAATTCACCCCTCCACTTT
TRBJ2-1 - TRBD2 TRBV27 CASSPGTSGSYNEQFF TGTGCCAGCAGTCCCGGGACTAGCGGTTCCTACAATGAGCAGTTCTTC
TRBJ2-1 - - TRBV14 CASSLLAYNEQFF TGTGCCAGCAGCCTACTAGCCTACAATGAGCAGTTCTTC
TRBJ1-2 few - TRBV12-3/TRBV12-4 CASSSGYGYTF TGTGCCAGCAGTTCCGGTTATGGCTACACCTTC
TRBJ2-1 - - TRBV9 CASSVGLPYNEQFF TGTGCCAGCAGCGTAGGGTTGCCCTACAATGAGCAGTTCTTC
TRBJ1-2 - TRBD1 TRBV6-5 CASTIPGTGNGYTF TGTGCCAGCACCATTCCTGGGACAGGGAATGGCTACACCTTC
TRBJ1-2 - - TRBV12-3/TRBV12-4 CASSLREGYGYTF TGTGCCAGCAGTTTGAGGGAAGGCTATGGCTACACCTTC
TRBJ2-5 - - TRBV7-9 CASSPGGGETQYF TGTGCCAGCAGCCCCGGGGGCGGGGAGACCCAGTACTTC